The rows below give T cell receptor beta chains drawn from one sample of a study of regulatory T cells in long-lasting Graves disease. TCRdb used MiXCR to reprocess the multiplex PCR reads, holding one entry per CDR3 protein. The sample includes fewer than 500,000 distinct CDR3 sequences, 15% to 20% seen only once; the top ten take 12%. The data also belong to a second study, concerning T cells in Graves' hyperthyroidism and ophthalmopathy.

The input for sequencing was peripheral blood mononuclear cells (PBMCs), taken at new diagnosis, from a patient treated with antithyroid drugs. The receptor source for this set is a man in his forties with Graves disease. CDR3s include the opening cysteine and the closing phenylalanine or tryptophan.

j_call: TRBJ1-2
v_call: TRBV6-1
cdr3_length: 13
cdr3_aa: CASNDRGSYGYTF

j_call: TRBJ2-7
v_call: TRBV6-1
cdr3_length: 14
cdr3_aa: CASSRPVGLAGLSF

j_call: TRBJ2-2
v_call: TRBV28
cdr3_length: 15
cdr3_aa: CASSPGQARAGELFF

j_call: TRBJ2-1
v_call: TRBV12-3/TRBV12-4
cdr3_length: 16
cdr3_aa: CASSPQRAGPVGEQFF

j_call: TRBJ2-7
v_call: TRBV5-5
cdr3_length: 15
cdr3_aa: CASSVTSGGPYEQYF

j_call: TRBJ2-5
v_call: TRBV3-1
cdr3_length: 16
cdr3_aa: CASSPLGREGLETQYF

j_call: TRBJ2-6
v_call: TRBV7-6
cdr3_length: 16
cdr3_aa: CASSFAALSGANVLTF

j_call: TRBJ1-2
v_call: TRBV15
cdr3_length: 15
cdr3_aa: CATSREGTGDGGYTF

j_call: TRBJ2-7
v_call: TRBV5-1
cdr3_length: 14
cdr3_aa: CASSPGSLSYEQYF

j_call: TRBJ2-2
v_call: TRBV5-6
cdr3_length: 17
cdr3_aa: CASSLDGTGGIGGELFF

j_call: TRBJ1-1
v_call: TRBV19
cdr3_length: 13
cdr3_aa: CASRSNPGQDGFF

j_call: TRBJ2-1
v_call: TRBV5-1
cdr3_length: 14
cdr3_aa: CASRPHPGSNEQFF

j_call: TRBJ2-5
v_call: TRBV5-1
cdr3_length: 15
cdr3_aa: CASSLGQGGEETQYF

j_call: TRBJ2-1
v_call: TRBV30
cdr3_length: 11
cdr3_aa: CAWRDRHEQFF

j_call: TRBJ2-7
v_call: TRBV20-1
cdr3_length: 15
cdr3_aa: CSARRRGSATYEQYF

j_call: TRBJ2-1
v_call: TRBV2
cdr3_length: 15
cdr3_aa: CATTQGGVVHNEQFF

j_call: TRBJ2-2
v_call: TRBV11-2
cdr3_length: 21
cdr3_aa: CASSLWALLPGLAPNTGELSF

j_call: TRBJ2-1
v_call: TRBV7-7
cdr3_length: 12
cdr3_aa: CASSLSGGRQFF

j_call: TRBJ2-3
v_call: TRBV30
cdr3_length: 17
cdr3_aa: CAWSGHRGKGGTDTQYF

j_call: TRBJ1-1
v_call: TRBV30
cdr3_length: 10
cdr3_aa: CAGGFPEAFF

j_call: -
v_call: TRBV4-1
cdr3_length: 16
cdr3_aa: CASSQSGTSDGETQYF

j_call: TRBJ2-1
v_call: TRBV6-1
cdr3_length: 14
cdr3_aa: CASSPGSTYNEQFF

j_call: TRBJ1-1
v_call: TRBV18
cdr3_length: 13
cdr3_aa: CASSPTVNTEAFF

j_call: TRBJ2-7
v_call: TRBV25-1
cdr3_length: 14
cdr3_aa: CASSDPSGTYEQYF

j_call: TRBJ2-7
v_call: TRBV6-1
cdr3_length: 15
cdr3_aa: CAGSPTLASGSEQYF

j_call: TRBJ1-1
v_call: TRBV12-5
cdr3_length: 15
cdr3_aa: CASDSTGGSGPEAFF